One and the same sample provided the 14 T cell receptor beta chains below, sequenced in a study of T cell responses to AZD1222 COVID-19 vaccine. The method was immunoSEQ multiplex PCR; TCRdb's version includes in-frame clones alone and lacks a portion of them. The sample contains about 72,000 clones, 80% to 90% of which appear only once. This specimen was peripheral blood, taken 28 days after the second AZD1222 dose. The receptors were gathered from an adult who received the AZD1222 COVID-19 vaccine.

The V and J genes are TRBV2 and TRBJ2-2; D is ambiguous. The germline V gene encodes CDR1 SNHLY and CDR2 FYNNEI. CDR3 length: 17 residues. Trimming removed 5 bases at V and 5 bases at J, with 21 bases between. CDR3 in amino acids: CASSRGMVEWLTGELFF. CDR3 bases: TGTGCCAGCAGTAGAGGCATGGTCGAATGGTTGACCGGGGAGCTGTTTTTT.

By proportion, this clone is medium-sized. The chain is built from TRBV5-4 and TRBJ2-3; D not resolved. The CDR3 extends over 14 amino acids. The germline V gene has CDR1 SGHNT and CDR2 YYREEE (reference sequence). Deletions cut 4 bases from V and 4 bases from J, with 13 bases between. The CDR3 region has the DNA TGTGCCAGCAGCCAAGACGCAGATGCAGATACGCAGTATTTT. The encoded protein is CASSQDADADTQYF.

The sample holds many counts of this clone. CDR3 coding DNA: TGTGCCAGCGGACGGACAGGGGTTCACGAGCAGTACTTC. It codes for CASGRTGVHEQYF. This chain links TRBV25-1 with TRBJ2-7; 9 bases fit TRBD1. Germline V lookup: CDR1 MGHDK, CDR2 SYGVNS. This CDR3 contains 13 residues. J was trimmed by 5 bases and V by 8 bases; bases with no gene match: 7.

The chain uses TRBV5-1 and TRBJ2-3, with 8 bases that match TRBD1. V gave up 4 bases and J gave up 1 base; unmatched junction bases: 5. CDR1 and CDR2 (germline): SGHRS, YFSETQ. CDR3 size: 15 residues. CDR3 residues: CASSLTGVGTDTQYF. CDR3 coding DNA: TGCGCCAGCAGCCTGACAGGGGTAGGCACAGATACGCAGTATTTT.

This chain links TRBV7-9 with TRBJ2-1; D uncertain. Germline V gene lookup returns CDR1 SEHNR and CDR2 FQNEAQ (reference sequence). The V end was cut by 5 bases, the J end by 8 bases, with 10 bases between. The CDR3 is 12 residues long. The CDR3 DNA reads TGTGCCAGCAGCCCCCCAGGCTATGAGCAGTTCTTC. Encoded protein: CASSPPGYEQFF.

This clone was counted a single time. This rearrangement joins TRBV27 to TRBJ2-7, with 8 nucleotides matching TRBD1. V gave up 5 bases and J gave up 6 bases; unmatched junction bases: 6. This CDR3 is 13 amino acids long. The germline V gene has CDR1 MNHEY and CDR2 SMNVEV (reference sequence). CDR3 sequence: CASSRQGLTEQYF. CDR3 DNA sequence: TGTGCCAGCAGTCGACAGGGGCTGACCGAGCAGTACTTC.

The chain uses TRBV28 and TRBJ1-6; 8 nucleotides align to TRBD1. The CDR3 totals 16 residues. The germline CDR1 and CDR2 sequences are MDHEN and SYDVKM. J was trimmed by 6 bases and V by 6 bases; bases with no gene match: 10. CDR3 bases: TGTGCCAGCAGCCAAGACAGGGGCCGGATTAATTCACCCCTCCACTTT. It encodes CASSQDRGRINSPLHF.

The CDR3 DNA reads TGCGCCAGCAGCCCGGGTGTGGGCGGGGAGCTGTTTTTT. This encodes CASSPGVGGELFF. The chain carries TRBV5-1 and TRBJ2-2, with D unresolved. The CDR3 is made up of 13 amino acids. Between the trimmed V and J ends, which lost 4 bases and 7 bases, there was a span of 11 bases. Germline CDR1 is SGHRS and CDR2 is YFSETQ. Looking up the rest from reference TRBV5-1 and TRBJ2-2 gives the full variable domain: KAGVTQTPRYLIKTRGQQVTLSCSPISGHRSVSWYQQTPGQGLQFLFEYFSETQRNKGNFPGRFSGRQFSNSRSEMNVSTLELGDSALYLCASSPGVGGELFFGEGSRLTVL.

The V call is TRBV4-1, the J call TRBJ2-3; 10 positions agree with TRBD2. The CDR3 covers 14 residues. Per the germline V gene, CDR1 is MGHRA and CDR2 is YSYEKL. Unmatched junction bases numbered 2, after V lost 7 bases and J lost 1 base. CDR3 DNA: TGCGCCAGCACTAGCGGGGGACGCACAGATACGCAGTATTTT. This gives the protein CASTSGGRTDTQYF.

The J gene is TRBJ1-4, the V gene TRBV5-1; 7 nucleotides agree with TRBD1. In germline, CDR1 is SGHRS, CDR2 YFSETQ. Trimming cost V 3 bases and J 6 bases; bases outside gene matches: 8. The CDR3 has 15 amino acids. The CDR3 bases are TGCGCCAGCAGCTCAGGGGGACAGCAGCATGAAAAACTGTTTTTT. This encodes CASSSGGQQHEKLFF.

The chain recombines TRBV5-4 with TRBJ2-3; 8 bases line up with TRBD2. The germline gives CDR1 SGHNT, CDR2 YYREEE (reference sequence). V lost 2 bases, J lost 2 bases, and 7 bases stayed unmatched. This CDR3 contains 16 residues. CDR3 DNA: TGTGCCAGCAGCTTTGGTAGCGGGACCAACACAGATACGCAGTATTTT. This translates into CASSFGSGTNTDTQYF.

The rearrangement links TRBV27 to TRBJ2-7, with 8 bases matching TRBD1. Germline CDR1 and CDR2: MNHEY and SMNVEV (reference sequence). The CDR3 loop spans 18 amino acids. Trimming took 4 bases from V and 4 from J; bases not matched to a gene: 18. CDR3 protein: CASSYRLGPGGNIYEQYF. CDR3 nucleotide sequence: TGTGCCAGCAGTTACCGACTGGGGCCAGGGGGCAATATATACGAGCAGTACTTC.

This clone turned up a few times. This chain connects TRBV5-5 to TRBJ2-1; D gene ambiguous. Germline V gives CDR1 SGHKS, CDR2 YYEKEE (reference sequence). Trimming took 0 bases from V and 3 from J, leaving 4 bases between them. The CDR3 spans 13 residues. CDR3 region: CASSLGNYNEQFF. DNA of the CDR3: TGTGCCAGCAGCTTGGGGAACTACAATGAGCAGTTCTTC.

V is TRBV7-8 and J is TRBJ2-1; 8 bases are shared with TRBD2. The CDR3 is 15 amino acids. Germline CDR1 reads SGHVS; CDR2 reads FQNEAQ. V lost 5 bases to trimming and J lost 7 bases; unmatched junction nucleotides: 10. In DNA, the CDR3 is TGTGCCAGCAGCCCGGGCGGGGGGAGCTATAATGAGCAGTTCTTC. It yields the protein CASSPGGGSYNEQFF.